This T cell receptor (beta chain) was captured by sequencing in a study of CD8+CD57+ T cells in acquired aplastic anemia (dated by TCRdb to the late 2010s). In terms of the full investigation: On average, sorted CD4+ and CD8+ cells yielded 3 to 4 ug of extracted DNA, with a range of about 0.17 to 27.4 ug. An average of around 10 million reads for CD4+ cells and roughly 12 million reads for CD8+ cells was obtained from healthy donor samples.

Study-wide findings and limitations: CD8+ Simpson's diversity did not differ significantly between patients and healthy controls (P=0.060). Roughly 30 CD8+ CDR3 sequences were found to be shared between patients and controls, but these sequences appeared to be highly expressed in patients and within the immunodominant clones of the patients.

In this study, sorted CD4+ and CD8+ T cells from the blood of healthy subjects and of severe aplastic anemia patients had their TCR repertoires deep-sequenced. Ficoll-Paque density gradient centrifugation was used to isolate peripheral blood mononuclear cells. Before DNA extraction, CD4+ and CD8+ T cells were sorted with FACS or magnetic beads. Profiling of TCR beta VDJ combinations and CDR3 sequences used genomic DNA as the template. An Illumina HiSeq 2000 was the platform used for TCR repertoire sequencing. In the source study's methods: TRBV/TRBJ rearrangement plots, CDR3 size and DJ length profiles, and Simpson's diversity index were used to evaluate the repertoires. Whichever DNA sequence was most abundant in the deep sequencing data was defined as the immunodominant clone. CDR3 amino acid sequences were checked for sharing across subjects and were also compared against the VDJdb database and published repertoires. The public reads were quality trimmed at Q25 with fastp and then assembled into clones with MiXCR by TCRdb, keeping productive beta chains. Each record represents a unique CDR3 protein, reported with the most common genes and DNA among its rows. The V and J calls, along with clone size, are taken from TCRdb and not from the paper's own processing. The sample table records 68,000 or so distinct CDR3 sequences; roughly 50% of these occur just once. The ten biggest clones cover approximately 8.3% of the sample.

The CDR3 covers 14 residues, taking in both the cysteine and the phenylalanine. The DNA shown is the 42-base CDR3, in frame from base 1. For CDR1 and CDR2, the germline V gene (reference sequence) lists SSHAT and FNYEAQ. As for this clonotype: Its binding antigen is unknown. At one end, the junction sequence differs from germline, possibly due to a read error.

The specimen was sorted CD4+, CD8+, or CD8+CD57+ T cells (not recorded which) from PBMCs. The source is a human donor in good health, serving as a control. The chain joins TRBV7-7 to TRBJ2-2, and 8 junctional nucleotides match TRBD1. CDR3 region: CASSRDRLTGELFF. The base sequence is TGTGCTAGCAGCCGGGACAGGCTCACCGGGGAGCTGTTTTTT.